These 21 T cell receptor beta chains were sequenced from one sample in a study of blood T cell repertoires in COVID-19. Clones were read by immunoSEQ multiplex PCR, and TCRdb kept only the in-frame ones, dropping some. The repertoire has 200,000 to 250,000 clones, roughly 82% of them found once; the top ten carry roughly 1.9%. The sample comprised PBMCs or T cells enriched from blood (not recorded which). These receptors all come from a woman aged 45-65 years who had recovered from COVID-19.

This clone occurred once. The chain has TRBV7-9 and TRBJ1-4; 7 nucleotides align to TRBD1. The V gene's germline CDR1 is SEHNR and CDR2 FQNEAQ (reference sequence). Unmatched junction bases numbered 5, after V lost 5 bases and J lost 5 bases. CDR3 length: 14 amino acids. The CDR3 loop reads CASSPQGVNEKLFF. As DNA, the CDR3 is TGTGCCAGCAGCCCCCAGGGGGTGAATGAAAAACTGTTTTTT.

The V call is TRBV10-3, the J call TRBJ1-2; D remains unclear. This CDR3 is built from 15 residues. The ends were cut back, 4 bases at V and 1 base at J, with 13 bases in the middle. CDR1 and CDR2 (germline): ENHRY, SYGVKD. The CDR3 loop is CAISGFQRDNYGYTF. The CDR3 DNA sequence: TGTGCCATCAGTGGGTTCCAGAGGGATAACTATGGCTACACCTTC.

For the CDR3, the DNA is TGCAGCGTTTGGACAGGGCTCTATAATTCACCCCTCCACTTT. Translated: CSVWTGLYNSPLHF. The chain has TRBV29-1 and TRBJ1-6; TRBD1 matches 8 bases. Losses at the gene ends were 5 bases for V and 3 bases for J; bases not matched to a gene: 3. This CDR3 has 14 residues. Germline assignment: CDR1 SQVTM and CDR2 ANQGSEA.

The gene calls are TRBV7-9 and TRBJ2-5; 7 positions match TRBD1. CDR3 length equals 15 residues. The germline V gene encodes CDR1 SEHNR and CDR2 FQNEAQ (reference sequence). Trimming took 2 bases from V and 5 from J; bases not matched to a gene: 8. CDR3 protein: CASSLYTGVRETQYF. The CDR3 bases are TGTGCCAGCAGCTTATACACAGGGGTCCGCGAGACCCAGTACTTC.

About this clone: The junction departs from germline at one end; a sequencing error may be responsible. The CDR3 loop reads CASSQQRTNEQFF. Written as DNA, the CDR3 is TGTGCTAGCAGCCAACAGCGGACCAATGAGCAGTTCTTC. This chain links TRBV7-7 with TRBJ2-1; D may be TRBD2 (5 bases). The germline CDR1 and CDR2 sequences are SSHAT and FNYEAQ (reference sequence). This CDR3 spans 13 amino acids.

The V call is TRBV19, the J call TRBJ2-5; 9 bases map to TRBD1. V shed 2 bases and J 4 bases; nucleotides not matched to a gene: 8. The germline V gene encodes CDR1 LNHDA and CDR2 SQIVND (reference sequence). This CDR3 is 16 amino acids long. This chain's CDR3 is CASSITGQGRRETQYF. CDR3 coding DNA: TGTGCCAGTAGTATAACGGGACAGGGTCGGCGAGAGACCCAGTACTTC. The full variable domain, with the rest looked up from reference TRBV19 and TRBJ2-5, is DGGITQSPKYLFRKEGQNVTLSCEQNLNHDAMYWYRQDPGQGLRLIYYSQIVNDFQKGDIAEGYSVSREKKESFPLTVTSAQKNPTAFYLCASSITGQGRRETQYFGPGTRLLVL.

The chain recombines TRBV11-1 with TRBJ2-7, with D tentatively TRBD1 (5 bases). The V gene lost 0 bases and the J gene lost 2 bases, with 11 bases spanning the gap. The CDR3 has 15 amino acids. CDR1 SGHAT and CDR2 FQDESV come from the germline V gene (reference sequence). As DNA, the CDR3 is TGTGCCAGCAGCTTAGCGCTTATGGACACCTACGAGCAGTACTTC. The encoded protein is CASSLALMDTYEQYF.

V gene TRBV10-1 combines with J gene TRBJ2-1; 7 nucleotides agree with TRBD1. After removal of 3 bases from V and 8 bases from J, the junction contained 10 bases not matched to a gene. Germline V gives CDR1 WNHNN, CDR2 SYGVQD (reference sequence). This CDR3 comprises 15 residues. The CDR3 loop reads CASSELLQGCDEQFF. DNA for the CDR3: TGCGCCAGCAGTGAACTACTACAGGGGTGCGATGAGCAGTTCTTC.

The genes are TRBV28 and TRBJ2-7; weak D call: TRBD2 (6 bases). V was pared by 7 bases and J by 2 bases, with 15 bases between. Germline CDR1 MDHEN, CDR2 SYDVKM. The CDR3 spans 14 residues. Here the CDR3 reads CASTTGLPTYEQYF. CDR3 DNA sequence: TGTGCCAGCACCACAGGACTACCTACCTACGAGCAGTACTTC.

This clone appeared a few times. The V call is TRBV7-2, the J call TRBJ2-1; 10 bases are shared with TRBD1. Losses at the gene ends were 5 bases for V and 0 bases for J; bases not matched to a gene: 4. The CDR3 runs to 16 residues. Germline loops: CDR1 SGHTA, CDR2 FQGNSA. CDR3 sequence (DNA): TGTGCCAGCAGCATAAGGGACAGGGGCTCCTACAATGAGCAGTTCTTC. Amino acids: CASSIRDRGSYNEQFF.

The gene calls are TRBV19 and TRBJ1-2; 10 nucleotides agree with TRBD1. Germline V gives CDR1 LNHDA, CDR2 SQIVND (reference sequence). V gave up 5 bases and J gave up 2 bases; unmatched junction bases: 5. The length of the CDR3 is 15 residues. The CDR3: CASSDATGGNYGYTF. The DNA for the CDR3 is TGTGCCAGTAGTGACGCGACAGGGGGCAACTATGGCTACACCTTC.

The chain uses TRBV6-5 and TRBJ1-2; 7 positions agree with TRBD1. This CDR3 region has 11 residues. Unmatched junction bases numbered 1, after V lost 8 bases and J lost 4 bases. Germline CDR1 is MNHEY and CDR2 is SVGAGI. CDR3 residues: CASRQGYGYTF. DNA for the CDR3: TGTGCCAGCCGACAGGGCTATGGCTACACCTTC.

This clone was found once. The chain recombines TRBV27 with TRBJ1-5, with 10 bases matching TRBD1. CDR1 MNHEY and CDR2 SMNVEV come from the germline V gene (reference sequence). V was clipped by 8 bases and J by 5 bases; unmatched bases: 18. The CDR3 is 18 residues long. The CDR3 DNA follows: TGTGCCAGCGGACGGACAGGGGGAGCGGGGGATGAATATCAGCCCCAGCATTTT. Translating it yields CASGRTGGAGDEYQPQHF.

This rearrangement joins TRBV11-3 to TRBJ2-7, with 7 nucleotides matching TRBD1. The CDR3 sequence is 14 residues long. CDR1 SGHNT and CDR2 YENEEA come from the germline V gene. V shed 3 bases and J 4 bases; nucleotides not matched to a gene: 6. The CDR3 loop is CASSLNRGIYEQYF. The CDR3 nucleotides read TGTGCCAGCAGCTTGAACAGGGGCATTTACGAGCAGTACTTC.

The chain joins TRBV6-2 or TRBV6-3 to TRBJ2-6, with D hard to call. CDR1 is MNHEY and CDR2 is SVGEGT in the germline V gene. Trimming cost V 6 bases and J 0 bases, with 9 bases left between them. The CDR3 has 15 amino acids. The CDR3 coding sequence is TGTGCCAGCAGCCGCGAATTCTCTGGGGCCAACGTCCTGACTTTC. Protein product: CASSREFSGANVLTF.

The chain is built from TRBV12-3 or TRBV12-4 and TRBJ1-2; possibly TRBD1 for D (6 bases). The CDR3 loop spans 12 amino acids. V gave up 7 bases and J gave up 4 bases, with 10 bases separating them. CDR3 DNA: TGTGCCAGCAAACGGGACATCTATGGCTACACCTTC. Amino acid sequence: CASKRDIYGYTF.

This sequence joins TRBV11-1 and TRBJ2-5, with 8 bases lining up with TRBD2. This CDR3 is built from 16 residues. Trimming at V came to 3 bases and at J to 3 bases, leaving 9 bases not matched to a gene. Looked up from germline, CDR1 is SGHAT and CDR2 is FQDESV (reference sequence). Here the CDR3 DNA reads TGTGCCAGCAGCTTTAATCGCGGGGGGTCTAAAGAGACCCAGTACTTC. Translation: CASSFNRGGSKETQYF.

V and J are TRBV6-1 and TRBJ1-2; D might be TRBD1 (5 bases). The V end lost 1 base, the J end lost 7 bases, and 16 bases lay between the germline ends. The CDR3 has 15 amino acids. Per the germline V gene, CDR1 is MNHNS and CDR2 is SASEGT. The CDR3 is CASSEVAAGSGGYTF. The CDR3 DNA reads as TGTGCCAGCAGTGAAGTGGCGGCAGGGTCTGGTGGCTACACCTTC.

This clone was counted a few times. J is TRBJ1-1 and V is TRBV4-2; 7 bases fit TRBD1. Germline assignment: CDR1 LGHNA and CDR2 YNFKEQ. V shed 4 bases, J shed 3 bases, and the junction held 8 bases outside the gene matches. The CDR3 loop spans 15 amino acids. Written as DNA, the CDR3 is TGTGCCAGCAGCCCGCTTCAGGGGGAGTACACTGAAGCTTTCTTT. The encoded protein is CASSPLQGEYTEAFF.

This rearrangement joins TRBV7-8 to TRBJ1-3, with TRBD1 as a possible D gene (6 bases). The length of the CDR3 is 17 residues. V was clipped by 5 bases and J by 0 bases, with 17 bases between them. Germline CDR1 and CDR2: SGHVS and FQNEAQ. The CDR3 DNA reads TGTGCCAGCAGCCAACTCATACAGGGAAGCTCTGGAAACACCATATATTTT. Encoded protein: CASSQLIQGSSGNTIYF.

The V call is TRBV19, the J call TRBJ2-7; TRBD2 aligns across 8 bases. Germline values: CDR1 LNHDA, CDR2 SQIVND (reference sequence). Unmatched junction bases numbered 20, after V lost 3 bases and J lost 1 base. CDR3 length equals 20 residues. The CDR3 spells CASSIRAGGVSSKESYEQYF. The CDR3 coding sequence is TGTGCCAGTAGTATCCGGGCGGGGGGCGTTTCTTCAAAGGAGTCCTACGAGCAGTACTTC.